This record looks at one TCR beta chain sequence and its context. The data were obtained in a study of blood T cell repertoires in COVID-19. For the study at large: Donors in the United States, Italy and Spain gave samples during acute or convalescent COVID-19.

Some clones are missing from TCRdb's copy, which holds only in-frame ones; the method was immunoSEQ multiplex PCR. The table shows about 110,000 clones, with 76% occurring only once. The CDR3 contains 15 residues. The junction had 7 bases not matched to a gene; V was cut back by 4 bases and J by 4 bases. The V gene's germline CDR1 is LGHNA and CDR2 YSLEER. This TCR derives from a woman older than 75 with acute or convalescent COVID-19. The chain couples TRBV4-3 to TRBJ2-3, with 8 bases that match TRBD2. Sequences were obtained from peripheral blood. The CDR3 nucleotides are TGCGCCAGCAGCCCAAGTACAGCGGGAGCAGATACGCAGTATTTT. Translating it yields CASSPSTAGADTQYF.